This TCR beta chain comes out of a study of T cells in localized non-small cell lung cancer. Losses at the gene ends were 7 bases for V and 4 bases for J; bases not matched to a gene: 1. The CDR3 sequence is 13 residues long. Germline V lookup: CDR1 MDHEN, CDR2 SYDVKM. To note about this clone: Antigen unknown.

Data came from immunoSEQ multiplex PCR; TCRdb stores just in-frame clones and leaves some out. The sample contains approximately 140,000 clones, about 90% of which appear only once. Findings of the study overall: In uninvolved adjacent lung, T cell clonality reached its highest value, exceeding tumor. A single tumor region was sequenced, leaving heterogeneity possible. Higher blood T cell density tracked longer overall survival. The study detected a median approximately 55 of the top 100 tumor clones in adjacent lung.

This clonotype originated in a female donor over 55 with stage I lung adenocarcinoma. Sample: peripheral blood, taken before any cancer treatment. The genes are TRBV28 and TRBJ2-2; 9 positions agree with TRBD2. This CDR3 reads CASNSGGTGELFF. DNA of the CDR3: TGTGCCAGCAATAGCGGGGGCACCGGGGAGCTGTTTTTT.